The 22 T cell receptor beta chains in this list originate from one sample, sequenced in a study of glioma-infiltrating T cells after dendritic cell vaccination. Profiled with immunoSEQ multiplex PCR; TCRdb holds only in-frame clones, not every one. This table holds about 87,000 clones, 70% to 90% found once. The sequenced sample was blood, obtained before dendritic cell vaccination. These receptors came from a human donor with glioblastoma.

The V and J genes are TRBV7-9 and TRBJ2-7, with TRBD1 matching over 7 bases. Germline lookup yields CDR1 SEHNR and CDR2 FQNEAQ (reference sequence). This CDR3 has 13 amino acids. The ends lost 4 bases at V and 3 bases at J; junction bases unmatched: 3. This chain's CDR3 is CASSSTGFYEQYF. CDR3 DNA: TGTGCCAGCAGCTCGACAGGGTTCTACGAGCAGTACTTC.

This chain links TRBV6-5 with TRBJ1-1; 7 bases are a match to TRBD1. This CDR3 has 14 amino acids. CDR1 is MNHEY, CDR2 SVGAGI, per germline. J gave up 0 bases and V 5 bases, and 3 bases lay outside the gene matches. As DNA, the CDR3 is TGTGCCAGCAGTCGACAGGGAATGAACACTGAAGCTTTCTTT. This codes for CASSRQGMNTEAFF.

The chain links TRBV9 to TRBJ2-1, with 8 bases aligning to TRBD2. The length of the CDR3 is 15 residues. Trimming cost V 3 bases and J 4 bases; bases outside gene matches: 6. CDR1 is SGDLS, CDR2 YYNGEE, per germline. CDR3 in DNA: TGTGCCAGCAGCGCGGGACTAGGCCCTTACAATGAGCAGTTCTTC. Protein: CASSAGLGPYNEQFF.

The chain carries TRBV18 and TRBJ1-6, with 8 bases identical to TRBD1. V was clipped by 2 bases and J by 3 bases; unmatched bases: 12. The CDR3 length is 19 residues. Germline V CDR1 and CDR2: KGHSH, LQKENI. The CDR3 reads CASSPVRLQGAYYNSPLHF. The CDR3 DNA reads TGTGCCAGCTCACCAGTCAGACTTCAGGGGGCTTACTATAATTCACCCCTCCACTTT. The entire variable domain, with the rest obtained from reference TRBV18 and TRBJ1-6, is as follows: NAGVMQNPRHLVRRRGQEARLRCSPMKGHSHVYWYRQLPEEGLKFMVYLQKENIIDESGMPKERFSAEFPKEGPSILRIQQVVRGDSAAYFCASSPVRLQGAYYNSPLHFGNGTRLTVT.

This chain joins TRBV5-1 and TRBJ1-1, with a possible D match to TRBD1 (6 bases). V shed 0 bases and J shed 0 bases, with 9 bases lying between them. Germline V gene lookup returns CDR1 SGHRS and CDR2 YFSETQ. The CDR3 consists of 15 residues. The CDR3 loop reads CASSLGAGVNTEAFF. As DNA, the CDR3 is TGCGCCAGCAGCTTGGGCGCAGGGGTGAACACTGAAGCTTTCTTT. The full variable domain, its missing parts supplied by reference TRBV5-1 and TRBJ1-1, is KAGVTQTPRYLIKTRGQQVTLSCSPISGHRSVSWYQQTPGQGLQFLFEYFSETQRNKGNFPGRFSGRQFSNSRSEMNVSTLELGDSALYLCASSLGAGVNTEAFFGQGTRLTVV.

This clone occurred a few times. The V and J genes are TRBV18 and TRBJ1-3, with TRBD1 as a possible D gene (5 bases). CDR1 KGHSH and CDR2 LQKENI come from the germline V gene. The ends were cut back, 3 bases at V and 3 bases at J, with 15 bases in the middle. The CDR3 contains 16 residues. CDR3 DNA: TGTGCCAGCTCACCGTACCTGGGGCAGCGTGGAAACACCATATATTTT. Translated: CASSPYLGQRGNTIYF.

This clone came up a few times. This CDR3 reads CASSANRGWSYEQYF. CDR3 bases: TGTGCCAGCAGCGCCAACAGGGGGTGGTCCTACGAGCAGTACTTC. The chain links TRBV5-5 to TRBJ2-7; 8 bases are a match to TRBD1. This CDR3 is 15 amino acids long. Germline values: CDR1 SGHKS, CDR2 YYEKEE (reference sequence). The J segment lost 1 base and the V segment lost 4 bases, leaving 7 bases of the junction unmatched.

V gene TRBV9 combines with J gene TRBJ2-4; maybe TRBD2 (6 bases). CDR1 and CDR2 (germline): SGDLS, YYNGEE. CDR3 size: 16 residues. The V end lost 1 base, the J end lost 5 bases, and 16 bases lay between the germline ends. The CDR3 region has the DNA TGTGCCAGCAGCGTATCCCCGGCCCGCGGGGAAAACATTCAGTACTTC. It specifies CASSVSPARGENIQYF.

V is TRBV30 and J is TRBJ2-2; 8 bases align to TRBD2. Per germline, CDR1 GTSNPN and CDR2 SVGIG (reference sequence). V lost 4 bases, J lost 1 base, and 2 bases stayed unmatched. The CDR3 totals 14 residues. The CDR3 nucleotides are TGTGCCTGGACTAGCGGGCTGAACACCGGGGAGCTGTTTTTT. Its protein product is CAWTSGLNTGELFF.

As to this clone: Other DNA sequences in the same sample also yield this CDR3. V is TRBV19 and J is TRBJ1-6; maybe TRBD1 (5 bases). V was cut by 4 bases and J by 6 bases, with 13 bases left in between. The CDR3 length is 15 residues. Germline V gives CDR1 LNHDA, CDR2 SQIVND (reference sequence). CDR3 sequence: CASSTGGRGNSPLHF. In DNA, the CDR3 is TGTGCCAGTAGTACCGGGGGTAGGGGTAATTCACCCCTCCACTTT.

This clone was observed a handful of times. The genes are TRBV27 and TRBJ1-1, with D maybe TRBD1 (5 bases). Trimming shortened V by 6 bases and J by 1 base, and 15 bases separated the two germline ends. CDR3 length: 15 amino acids. Looked up from germline, CDR1 is MNHEY and CDR2 is SMNVEV (reference sequence). CDR3 loop: CASRSLGGANTEAFF. The CDR3 bases are TGTGCCAGCAGATCCCTAGGCGGGGCGAACACTGAAGCTTTCTTT.

V is TRBV30 and J is TRBJ2-3; 9 nucleotides align to TRBD1. The V and J ends lost 7 bases and 3 bases, in that order; junction bases with no gene match: 11. This CDR3 spans 15 amino acids. Germline CDR1 GTSNPN, CDR2 SVGIG (reference sequence). The CDR3: CAFLPGTGKTDTQYF. The CDR3 coding sequence is TGTGCCTTCCTTCCGGGGACAGGGAAGACAGATACGCAGTATTTT.

The chain has TRBV5-1 and TRBJ2-3; 11 bases line up with TRBD2. CDR3 length equals 16 residues. V trimming: 5 bases; J trimming: 2 bases; junction bases outside the gene matches: 7. Germline values: CDR1 SGHRS, CDR2 YFSETQ. CDR3 DNA: TGCGCCAGCAGATTTCTAGCGGGAGGATACACAGATACGCAGTATTTT. The encoded protein is CASRFLAGGYTDTQYF. Full variable domain (remainder filled in from reference TRBV5-1 and TRBJ2-3): KAGVTQTPRYLIKTRGQQVTLSCSPISGHRSVSWYQQTPGQGLQFLFEYFSETQRNKGNFPGRFSGRQFSNSRSEMNVSTLELGDSALYLCASRFLAGGYTDTQYFGPGTRLTVL.

The V call is TRBV30, the J call TRBJ1-2; D is unclear. Germline loops: CDR1 GTSNPN, CDR2 SVGIG (reference sequence). The length of the CDR3 is 14 residues. V was trimmed by 6 bases and J by 4 bases, leaving 18 bases between them. CDR3 residues: CACLIREGGYGYTF. The CDR3 nucleotides are TGTGCCTGCCTAATACGGGAAGGAGGCTATGGCTACACCTTC. Full variable domain (rest looked up from reference TRBV30 and TRBJ1-2): SQTIHQWPATLVQPVGSPLSLECTVEGTSNPNLYWYRQAAGRGLQLLFYSVGIGQISSEVPQNLSASRPQDRQFILSSKKLLLSDSGFYLCACLIREGGYGYTFGSGTRLTVV.

This clone was observed a single time. The CDR3 loop reads CASSAPPGGSAFF. For the CDR3, the DNA is TGCGCCAGCAGCGCACCCCCGGGGGGGTCAGCTTTCTTT. The chain recombines TRBV5-1 with TRBJ1-1; the D gene is possibly TRBD1 (5 bases). CDR3 size: 13 residues. The germline CDR1 and CDR2 sequences are SGHRS and YFSETQ. The V end was cut by 4 bases, the J end by 10 bases, with 17 bases between.

This clone appeared once. The rearrangement uses TRBV10-3 and TRBJ2-1; 8 nucleotides line up with TRBD2. Germline V lookup: CDR1 ENHRY, CDR2 SYGVKD. V dropped 8 bases and J dropped 6; count of bases not matched to a gene: 3. The CDR3 has 12 residues. The CDR3 protein is CAISRGGNEQFF. DNA of the CDR3: TGTGCCATCTCACGGGGGGGCAATGAGCAGTTCTTC.

V and J are TRBV6-1 and TRBJ1-6; D is possibly TRBD1 (5 bases). Germline CDR1 MNHNS, CDR2 SASEGT. This CDR3 contains 13 residues. V was shortened by 8 bases and J by 10 bases, with 15 bases between the two germline ends. The CDR3 here is CASVAQGYSPLHF. The CDR3 DNA reads as TGTGCCAGCGTAGCCCAGGGTTACTCACCCCTCCACTTT.

The chain couples TRBV19 to TRBJ1-1, with D perhaps matching TRBD1 (5 bases). The V gene's germline CDR1 is LNHDA and CDR2 SQIVND (reference sequence). CDR3 length equals 15 residues. Trimming took off 1 base at V and 4 bases at J, with 13 bases between the two ends. The DNA for the CDR3 is TGTGCCAGTAGTATAGGGACATTGGTGAGCACTGAAGCTTTCTTT. Protein: CASSIGTLVSTEAFF.

The J gene is TRBJ2-7, the V gene TRBV10-3; 13 positions agree with TRBD2. V lost 5 bases and J lost 5; bases outside the gene matches: 12. Germline CDR1 is ENHRY and CDR2 is SYGVKD. The CDR3 contains 17 residues. The CDR3 DNA sequence: TGTGCCATCAGTCCCGGGACTAGCGGGACTCCCCGCGACGAGCAGTACTTC. This translates into CAISPGTSGTPRDEQYF.

V gene TRBV5-4 combines with J gene TRBJ2-4; D gene uncertain. Germline V lookup: CDR1 SGHNT, CDR2 YYREEE (reference sequence). This CDR3 has 16 amino acids. Trimming pared 0 bases from V and 1 base from J, leaving 11 bases between. The CDR3 region has the DNA TGTGCCAGCAGCTTGGCCGTTGGCGGTGCCAAAAACATTCAGTACTTC. This gives the protein CASSLAVGGAKNIQYF.

The chain is built from TRBV27 and TRBJ2-1, with 11 bases matching TRBD2. In germline, CDR1 is MNHEY, CDR2 SMNVEV (reference sequence). The J segment lost 9 bases and the V segment lost 7 bases, leaving 11 bases of the junction unmatched. The CDR3 is 15 amino acids. CDR3 sequence: CASTGLAGGGGEQFF. For the CDR3, the DNA is TGTGCCAGCACCGGCCTAGCGGGAGGAGGAGGTGAGCAGTTCTTC.

This clone appeared a single time. The chain is built from TRBV11-2 and TRBJ1-5; a possible D gene is TRBD1 (6 bases). Germline loops: CDR1 SGHAT, CDR2 FQNNGV. This CDR3 has 17 residues. V was clipped by 1 base and J by 5 bases, with 18 bases between them. In DNA form, the CDR3 reads TGTGCCAGCAGCTTAGGACGGGTTCAGGGGTACGATCAGCCCCAGCATTTT. Protein: CASSLGRVQGYDQPQHF. The entire variable domain, with the rest obtained from reference TRBV11-2 and TRBJ1-5, is as follows: EAGVAQSPRYKIIEKRQSVAFWCNPISGHATLYWYQQILGQGPKLLIQFQNNGVVDDSQLPKDRFSAERLKGVDSTLKIQPAKLEDSAVYLCASSLGRVQGYDQPQHFGDGTRLSIL.